This T cell receptor beta chain appears in the sequencing data of a study of early T cells in non-severe SARS-CoV-2 infection. Overall study context: Unsorted whole-blood RNA was sequenced in bulk, leaving chains unpaired.

This CDR3 has 14 amino acids. J was trimmed by 7 bases and V by 6 bases; bases with no gene match: 6. CDR1 is SGHTA, CDR2 FQGNSA, per germline. TCRdb analysed the 5' RACE reads with MiXCR anew, one entry per CDR3 protein. Here the sample spans more than 55,000 distinct CDR3 sequences, about an eighth being singletons. Sequencing was carried out using whole blood. The gene calls are TRBV7-2 and TRBJ2-1; 10 bases are shared with TRBD2. This TCR was sampled from an adult who was a healthcare worker with PCR-confirmed SARS-CoV-2 infection or an uninfected control (not recorded which). The CDR3 loop is CASRSLAGLNEQFF. CDR3 sequence (DNA): TGTGCCAGCAGATCACTAGCGGGGTTAAATGAGCAGTTCTTC.